This T cell receptor (beta chain) was found in a study of blood T cell repertoires in COVID-19. Study as a whole: Nucleic acid was either cDNA or gDNA, and it came from T cells, B-cell-depleted T cells, or PBMCs.

Per the original methods: For nucleated cells, counts were estimated from reference gene primer amplification. The repertoire was sequenced with immunoSEQ multiplex PCR; TCRdb's copy has only in-frame clones and lacks some. The DNA gave D and trimming, while V, J and clone size come from that table. The repertoire holds about 410,000 clones, with 75% to 90% as singletons. The V gene's germline CDR1 is MNHEY and CDR2 SVGAGI. This CDR3 spans 14 amino acids. The germline V and J ends were trimmed by 7 bases and 6 bases, with 19 bases remaining between them. This TCR derives from a woman in her 40s with COVID-19, enrolled during active disease. The sample consisted of peripheral blood. V usage is TRBV6-5 and J usage is TRBJ2-7, with a possible D match to TRBD2 (5 bases). DNA for the CDR3: TGTGCCAGCACCCTAGGACTTCCCTCGGGCGAGCAGTACTTC. This translates into CASTLGLPSGEQYF.